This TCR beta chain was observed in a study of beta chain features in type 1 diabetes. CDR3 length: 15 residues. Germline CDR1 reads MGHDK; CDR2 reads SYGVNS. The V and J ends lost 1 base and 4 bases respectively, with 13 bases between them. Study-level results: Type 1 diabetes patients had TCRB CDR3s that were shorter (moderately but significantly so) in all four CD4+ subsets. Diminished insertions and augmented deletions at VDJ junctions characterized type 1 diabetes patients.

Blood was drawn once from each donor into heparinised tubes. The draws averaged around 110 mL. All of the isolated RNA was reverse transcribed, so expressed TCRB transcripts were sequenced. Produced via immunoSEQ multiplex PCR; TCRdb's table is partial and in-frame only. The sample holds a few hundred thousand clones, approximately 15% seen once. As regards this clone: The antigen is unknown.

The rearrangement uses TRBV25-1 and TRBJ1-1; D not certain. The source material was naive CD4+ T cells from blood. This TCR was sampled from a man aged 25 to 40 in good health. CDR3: CASSESRVVGTEAFF. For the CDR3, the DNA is TGTGCCAGCAGTGAATCAAGGGTGGTTGGCACTGAAGCTTTCTTT.